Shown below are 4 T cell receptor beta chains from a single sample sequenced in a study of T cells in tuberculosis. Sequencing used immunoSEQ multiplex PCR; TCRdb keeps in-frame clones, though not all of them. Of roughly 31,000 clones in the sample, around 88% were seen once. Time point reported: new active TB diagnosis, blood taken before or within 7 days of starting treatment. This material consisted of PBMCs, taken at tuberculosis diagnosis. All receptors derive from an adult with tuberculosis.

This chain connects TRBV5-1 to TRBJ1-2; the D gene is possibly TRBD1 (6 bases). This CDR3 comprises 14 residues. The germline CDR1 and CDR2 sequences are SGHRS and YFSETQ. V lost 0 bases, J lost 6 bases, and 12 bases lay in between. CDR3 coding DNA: TGCGCCAGCAGCTTGGATCAGGGGCTAAATGGCTACACCTTC. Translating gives CASSLDQGLNGYTF.

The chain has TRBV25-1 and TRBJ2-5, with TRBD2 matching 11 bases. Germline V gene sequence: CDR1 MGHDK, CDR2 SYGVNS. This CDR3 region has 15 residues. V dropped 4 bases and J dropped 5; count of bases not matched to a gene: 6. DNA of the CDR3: TGTGCCAGCAGTGGGGTAGCGGGGGGGCTGGAGACCCAGTACTTC. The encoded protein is CASSGVAGGLETQYF.

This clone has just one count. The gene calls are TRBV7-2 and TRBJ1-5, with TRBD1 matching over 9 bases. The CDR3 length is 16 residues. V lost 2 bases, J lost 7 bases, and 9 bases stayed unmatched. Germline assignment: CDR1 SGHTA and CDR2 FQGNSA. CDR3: CASSLYRTGGGQPQHF. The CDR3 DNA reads TGTGCCAGCAGCTTATACCGCACAGGGGGCGGCCAGCCCCAGCATTTT.

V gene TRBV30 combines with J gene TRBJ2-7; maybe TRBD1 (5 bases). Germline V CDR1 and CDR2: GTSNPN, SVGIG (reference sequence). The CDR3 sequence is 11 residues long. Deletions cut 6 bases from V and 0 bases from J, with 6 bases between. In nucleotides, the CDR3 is TGTGCCTGCCAGGGCTCCTACGAGCAGTACTTC. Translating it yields CACQGSYEQYF.